The present entry profiles one T cell receptor beta chain with its context. Its antigen is unknown. Researchers ran the PCR with 60 Vbeta and 13 Jbeta primers. Assay used: immunoSEQ multiplex PCR; TCRdb lists only in-frame clones, some missing. Of 150,000 to 200,000 clones listed, 65% to 85% are singletons. V lost 0 bases and J lost 2; bases outside the gene matches: 7. Germline CDR1 LGHNA, CDR2 YNFKEQ. The CDR3 consists of 17 residues. The record originates from a study of cytomegalovirus exposure and HLA in healthy donors. General study findings and limits: As was reported, the HLA-A and HLA-B alleles of most subjects were accurately predicted from TCR beta sequences. As a later analysis revealed, most CMV-associated TCR beta chains appeared HLA-restricted. Despite most TCR sequences being rare, some public TCRs occurred in many donors.

The sequenced sample consisted of PBMCs. V is TRBV4-2 and J is TRBJ2-1, with 7 bases matching TRBD2. The receptor's source is a man between 18 and 35 years old in good health and CMV-seronegative. The CDR3 DNA follows: TGTGCCAGCAGCCAAGAGGGGCCTAGCGGTCCCTACAATGAGCAGTTCTTC. As protein: CASSQEGPSGPYNEQFF.